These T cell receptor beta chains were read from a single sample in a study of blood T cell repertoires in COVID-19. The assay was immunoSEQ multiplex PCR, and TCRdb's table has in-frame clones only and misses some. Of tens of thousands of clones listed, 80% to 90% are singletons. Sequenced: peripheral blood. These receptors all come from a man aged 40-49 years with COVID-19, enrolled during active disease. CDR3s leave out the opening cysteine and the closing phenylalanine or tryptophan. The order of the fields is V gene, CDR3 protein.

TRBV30 AWSGRGKSYEQY
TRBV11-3 ASSLGGLETQY
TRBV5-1 ASRSQGQLGTDTQY
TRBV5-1 ASSLTGGSYNEQF
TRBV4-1 ASSSRPTGVTDTQY
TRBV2 ASKEGGDTQY
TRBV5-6 ASSPGTGGSGNTIY
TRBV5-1 ASSLIGTGEAAF
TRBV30 ASQDRGRGEAF
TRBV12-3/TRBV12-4 ASSRGGSEAF
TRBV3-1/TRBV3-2 ASSQPMGLAGGFEQF
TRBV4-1 ASSLTYPVNEKLF
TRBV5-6 ASSLVSLPDNEQF
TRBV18 ASSPIDGNYEQY
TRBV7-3 ASSLAGGGSEAF
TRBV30 AWSPFRGQGDTEAF
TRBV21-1 ASSKVRRMEDYGYT
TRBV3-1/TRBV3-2 ASSQGGSNEQF
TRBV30 AWSRDRVVGGYT
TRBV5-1 ASSLGTAFNEQY
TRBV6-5 ASKPQGKLDGYT
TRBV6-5 ASSYSHFSNYGYT
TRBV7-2 ASSLGTSGNTIY
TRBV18 ASSGLAGGQGDEQY
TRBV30 AWSVVGVPNYGYT
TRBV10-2 ATAPSGRADTQY
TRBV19 ASSRQGGSGNTIY
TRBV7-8 ASSWSQGAYGYT
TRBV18 ASSHPGTSGRADTQY
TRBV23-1 ASSRQGMAEQY
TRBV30 AWTRGGGTGELF
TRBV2 ASSVLTEAF
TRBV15 ATSRELGYQPQH
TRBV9 ASSVVAIADTQY
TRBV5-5 ASSLAGSGIDSPLH
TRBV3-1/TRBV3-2 ASSQGGEQY
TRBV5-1 ASSLTQGAAKNIQY
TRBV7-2 ASSRMRTGGRETQY
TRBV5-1 ASSPGTSGSHGELF
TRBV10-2 ASRETGIGNTIY
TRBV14 ASSQDLTGFGEKLF
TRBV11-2 ASSLGREGTEAF
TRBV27 ASSLSGAYGYT